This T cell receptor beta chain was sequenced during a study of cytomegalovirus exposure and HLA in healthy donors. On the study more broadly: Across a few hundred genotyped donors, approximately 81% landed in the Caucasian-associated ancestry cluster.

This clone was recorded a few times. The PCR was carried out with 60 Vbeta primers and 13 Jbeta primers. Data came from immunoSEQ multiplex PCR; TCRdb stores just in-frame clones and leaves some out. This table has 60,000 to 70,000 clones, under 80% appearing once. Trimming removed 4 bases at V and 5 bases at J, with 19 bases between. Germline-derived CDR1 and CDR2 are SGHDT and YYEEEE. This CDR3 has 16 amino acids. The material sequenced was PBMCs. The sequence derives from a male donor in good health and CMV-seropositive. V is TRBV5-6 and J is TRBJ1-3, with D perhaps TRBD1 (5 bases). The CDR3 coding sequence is TGTGCCAGCAGCGTGGGGACTGGCCCGTTCCGAAACACCATATATTTT. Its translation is CASSVGTGPFRNTIYF.